Below, 27 T cell receptor beta chains from the same sample are listed, as sequenced in a study of blood T cell repertoires in COVID-19. The method was immunoSEQ multiplex PCR; TCRdb's version includes in-frame clones alone and lacks a portion of them. In the table there are roughly 170,000 clones, 74% of which are singletons. Material: peripheral blood. The source is an elderly woman with acute or convalescent COVID-19.

The chain carries TRBV28 and TRBJ1-5, with D perhaps matching TRBD1 (6 bases). Trimming removed 6 bases at V and 4 bases at J, with 19 bases between. Germline V lookup: CDR1 MDHEN, CDR2 SYDVKM. This CDR3 is 16 amino acids long. The CDR3 here is CASRTPGQGINQPQHF. In nucleotides, the CDR3 is TGTGCCAGCAGGACACCGGGACAAGGGATTAATCAGCCCCAGCATTTT.

The rearrangement joins TRBV27 to TRBJ2-1; 8 bases fit TRBD1. Germline V gene sequence: CDR1 MNHEY, CDR2 SMNVEV (reference sequence). The CDR3 contains 16 residues. Trimming removed 5 bases from V and 5 bases from J; junction bases left unmatched: 11. As DNA, the CDR3 is TGTGCCAGCAGTCTAGACAGGGGCATAGGGGACAATGAGCAGTTCTTC. The encoded protein is CASSLDRGIGDNEQFF.

The rearrangement joins TRBV27 to TRBJ2-3, with TRBD2 matching 13 bases. J lost 2 bases, V lost 6 bases, and 5 bases had no gene match. Germline CDR1 and CDR2: MNHEY and SMNVEV (reference sequence). The CDR3 covers 16 residues. The CDR3 DNA sequence: TGTGCCAGCAGCAAGGGACTAGCGGGGTACACAGATACGCAGTATTTT. This codes for CASSKGLAGYTDTQYF.

The V call is TRBV5-4, the J call TRBJ2-3, with D perhaps TRBD2 (8 bases). V lost 9 bases, J lost 9 bases, and 23 bases lay in between. This CDR3 is built from 14 residues. In germline, CDR1 is SGHNT, CDR2 YYREEE (reference sequence). DNA of the CDR3: TGTGCCACCCAGGGGGGGACTAGGAAGTCGACGCAGTATTTT. Amino acids: CATQGGTRKSTQYF.

This clone was picked up one time. The chain links TRBV28 to TRBJ2-1; 8 positions match TRBD2. V was pared by 6 bases and J by 13 bases, with 8 bases of the junction left unmatched. The germline CDR1 and CDR2 sequences are MDHEN and SYDVKM. The CDR3 sequence is 12 residues long. The CDR3 sequence: CASSFYIAGQFF. CDR3 nucleotide sequence: TGTGCCAGCAGCTTTTACATAGCGGGACAGTTCTTC.

J is TRBJ2-1 and V is TRBV18; 8 positions match TRBD2. V was pared by 0 bases and J by 7 bases, with 11 bases of the junction left unmatched. Germline values: CDR1 KGHSH, CDR2 LQKENI. CDR3 length equals 17 residues. CDR3 in DNA: TGTGCCAGCTCACCACCAGCTAGCGGGCTTGGACTGAATGAGCAGTTCTTC. This codes for CASSPPASGLGLNEQFF.

The chain links TRBV9 to TRBJ2-5; possibly TRBD2 for D (5 bases). The ends were cut back, 2 bases at V and 0 bases at J, with 8 bases in the middle. The CDR3 is 14 residues long. Germline lookup yields CDR1 SGDLS and CDR2 YYNGEE. The CDR3 protein is CASSVLTNQETQYF. In DNA, the CDR3 is TGTGCCAGCAGCGTCTTGACTAACCAAGAGACCCAGTACTTC.

This clone was observed a handful of times. The CDR3 protein is CASHGGTSSYNEQFF. CDR3 bases: TGTGCCAGCCACGGGGGAACAAGCTCCTACAATGAGCAGTTCTTC. This chain links TRBV2 with TRBJ2-1; possibly TRBD2 for D (6 bases). In germline, CDR1 is SNHLY, CDR2 FYNNEI. The CDR3 extends over 15 amino acids. V lost 8 bases and J 0 bases, leaving 14 bases between the germline ends.

The chain has TRBV28 and TRBJ1-1; no definite D call. The germline gives CDR1 MDHEN, CDR2 SYDVKM. This CDR3 is built from 12 residues. Trimming removed 6 bases from V and 8 bases from J, with 13 bases in between. The CDR3 loop reads CASSRGGREAFF. In DNA, the CDR3 is TGTGCCAGCAGCCGCGGAGGGCGGGAAGCTTTCTTT.

In this sample, this clone turned up a few times. The chain combines TRBV7-8 with TRBJ1-6; the D gene is possibly TRBD1 (6 bases). Trimming took off 1 base at V and 3 bases at J, with 10 bases between the two ends. The length of the CDR3 is 16 residues. From germline, CDR1 is SGHVS and CDR2 FQNEAQ. The CDR3 DNA follows: TGTGCCAGCAGCTTAGGTAGAGGGGGCTATAATTCACCCCTCCACTTT. Translating it yields CASSLGRGGYNSPLHF.

The rearrangement links TRBV4-2 to TRBJ2-5; 10 bases fit TRBD2. With V trimmed by 1 base and J by 2 bases, 13 bases remained unmatched. The CDR3 spans 19 residues. Germline loops: CDR1 LGHNA, CDR2 YNFKEQ. The CDR3 spells CASSQGASGRAGGQETQYF. The CDR3 bases are TGTGCCAGCAGCCAAGGAGCCAGCGGGAGGGCCGGGGGGCAAGAGACCCAGTACTTC.

CDR3 coding DNA: TGTGCCAGCAGTTACACCCCCCGAGAGACCCAGTACTTC. This gives the protein CASSYTPRETQYF. This chain joins TRBV2 and TRBJ2-5, with no clear D. Germline-derived CDR1 and CDR2 are SNHLY and FYNNEI. The CDR3 totals 13 residues. V lost 5 bases to trimming and J lost 4 bases, with 11 bases between them.

The chain carries TRBV5-1 and TRBJ2-2; 7 bases map to TRBD2. Germline CDR1 is SGHRS and CDR2 is YFSETQ. J was trimmed by 5 bases and V by 4 bases; bases with no gene match: 11. The CDR3 extends over 16 amino acids. CDR3 sequence: CASSPLGTTGTGELFF. CDR3 coding DNA: TGCGCCAGCAGCCCACTTGGGACTACCGGGACCGGGGAGCTGTTTTTT.

This chain connects TRBV11-2 to TRBJ1-3; 7 nucleotides match TRBD1. Germline V gene data show CDR1 as SGHAT and CDR2 as FQNNGV. V shed 1 base, J shed 1 base, and the junction held 7 bases outside the gene matches. The CDR3 runs 17 residues. CDR3 sequence: CASSLATGWGSGNTIYF. The CDR3 DNA reads as TGTGCCAGCAGCTTAGCGACAGGGTGGGGTTCTGGAAACACCATATATTTT. The full variable domain, rest sourced from reference TRBV11-2 and TRBJ1-3, is EAGVAQSPRYKIIEKRQSVAFWCNPISGHATLYWYQQILGQGPKLLIQFQNNGVVDDSQLPKDRFSAERLKGVDSTLKIQPAKLEDSAVYLCASSLATGWGSGNTIYFGEGSWLTVV.

The J gene is TRBJ1-6, the V gene TRBV2, with 7 bases lining up with TRBD1. The trim removed 6 bases at V and 7 bases at J, leaving 9 bases unmatched. The germline CDR1 and CDR2 sequences are SNHLY and FYNNEI. The CDR3 contains 15 residues. CDR3 in DNA: TGTGCCAGCAGGGGCCGGACAGGCGGCAATTCACCCCTCCACTTT. Protein product: CASRGRTGGNSPLHF.

The rearrangement joins TRBV28 to TRBJ2-7, with TRBD2 matching 9 bases. The CDR3 runs 15 residues. Germline-derived CDR1 and CDR2 are MDHEN and SYDVKM. The trim removed 4 bases at V and 2 bases at J, leaving 6 bases unmatched. CDR3 DNA: TGTGCCAGCAGTTCCCCGGGACTAGCCCCCTACGAGCAGTACTTC. Translating it yields CASSSPGLAPYEQYF.

The chain carries TRBV6-5 and TRBJ1-4; 10 bases line up with TRBD1. The CDR3 is 14 amino acids. V was pared by 7 bases and J by 6 bases, with 5 bases of the junction left unmatched. The V gene's germline CDR1 is MNHEY and CDR2 SVGAGI. DNA for the CDR3: TGTGCCAGCATCGGACAGGGGGTGGATGAAAAACTGTTTTTT. Amino acid sequence: CASIGQGVDEKLFF.

This chain uses TRBV5-4 with TRBJ2-3; 11 nucleotides agree with TRBD2. CDR3 length equals 15 residues. Germline CDR1 reads SGHNT; CDR2 reads YYREEE (reference sequence). V lost 0 bases to trimming and J lost 4 bases; unmatched junction nucleotides: 1. The DNA for the CDR3 is TGTGCCAGCAGCTTGGTGACTAGCGGGGCAGATACGCAGTATTTT. Translated, it gives CASSLVTSGADTQYF. The whole variable domain, remainder taken from reference TRBV5-4 and TRBJ2-3, is ETGVTQSPTHLIKTRGQQVTLRCSSQSGHNTVSWYQQALGQGPQFIFQYYREEENGRGNFPPRFSGLQFPNYSSELNVNALELDDSALYLCASSLVTSGADTQYFGPGTRLTVL.

The count of this clone is one. The chain couples TRBV7-2 to TRBJ2-7; 9 nucleotides line up with TRBD1. The germline gives CDR1 SGHTA, CDR2 FQGNSA. The CDR3 contains 15 residues. J lost 3 bases, V lost 4 bases, and 7 bases had no gene match. Written as DNA, the CDR3 is TGTGCCAGCAGCTCACGCAAGACAGGGGGCTACGAGCAGTACTTC. It translates to CASSSRKTGGYEQYF. Using reference TRBV7-2 and TRBJ2-7 for the parts outside the CDR3, the full variable domain is GAGVSQSPSNKVTEKGKDVELRCDPISGHTALYWYRQSLGQGLEFLIYFQGNSAPDKSGLPSDRFSAERTGGSVSTLTIQRTQQEDSAVYLCASSSRKTGGYEQYFGPGTRLTVT.

This clone was seen a single time. The chain has TRBV10-3 and TRBJ2-7, with 8 bases identical to TRBD1. Germline lookup yields CDR1 ENHRY and CDR2 SYGVKD. After removal of 5 bases from V and 3 bases from J, the junction contained 18 bases not matched to a gene. The CDR3 extends over 18 amino acids. The CDR3 region is CAISTGQGQSAGNYEQYF. CDR3 DNA: TGTGCCATCAGTACCGGACAGGGCCAATCTGCGGGGAACTACGAGCAGTACTTC.

The rearrangement links TRBV18 to TRBJ1-2; 7 bases are a match to TRBD1. The germline V gene has CDR1 KGHSH and CDR2 LQKENI. With 2 bases clipped from V and 3 bases from J, the junction kept 6 bases outside the gene matches. The length of the CDR3 is 15 residues. The chain's CDR3 is CASSPEEGAHYGYTF. The CDR3 nucleotides read TGTGCCAGCTCACCAGAAGAGGGGGCTCACTATGGCTACACCTTC.

The chain is built from TRBV3-1 (or the pseudogene TRBV3-2) and TRBJ1-1, with D perhaps TRBD1 (5 bases). Germline V gene lookup returns CDR1 LGHDT and CDR2 YNNKEL (reference sequence). CDR3 length equals 14 residues. V was shortened by 4 bases and J by 4 bases, with 13 bases between the two germline ends. This CDR3 is CASSLGQGSTEAFF. The CDR3 DNA follows: TGTGCCAGCAGCCTGGGCCAGGGCTCCACTGAAGCTTTCTTT.

The V call is TRBV6-5, the J call TRBJ2-1; TRBD2 aligns across 7 bases. The germline V gene encodes CDR1 MNHEY and CDR2 SVGAGI. This CDR3 has 14 residues. The V and J ends lost 7 bases and 3 bases, in that order; junction bases with no gene match: 6. The CDR3: CASTAGSGYNEQFF. CDR3 nucleotides: TGTGCCAGCACAGCGGGATCAGGCTACAATGAGCAGTTCTTC.

The chain is built from TRBV18 and TRBJ1-6, with TRBD1 matching 10 bases. This CDR3 is built from 14 residues. V shed 6 bases and J 8 bases; nucleotides not matched to a gene: 4. The V gene's germline CDR1 is KGHSH and CDR2 LQKENI. The DNA of the CDR3 is TGTGCCAGCTCTCCGACAGGGGGCGATTCACCCCTCCACTTT. Translated: CASSPTGGDSPLHF.

J is TRBJ1-5 and V is TRBV21-1; TRBD1 was called by the table and not checked on the DNA. TRBV21-1 is deemed a pseudogene. This CDR3 contains 17 residues. CDR3 in amino acids: CASSKGSGRVLNQPQHF. CDR3 coding DNA: TGTGCCAGCAGCAAAGGTTCGGGCAGGGTCTTAAATCAGCCCCAGCATTTT.

The chain uses TRBV5-1 and TRBJ2-6, with 9 bases lining up with TRBD1. With 4 bases clipped from V and 4 bases from J, the junction kept 12 bases outside the gene matches. Looked up from germline, CDR1 is SGHRS and CDR2 is YFSETQ. This CDR3 comprises 18 residues. The CDR3 spells CASSIRPGTGTGANVLTF. CDR3 DNA sequence: TGCGCCAGCAGCATCCGTCCCGGGACAGGGACCGGGGCCAACGTCCTGACTTTC.

CDR3 loop: CASSLQANYNEQFF. The CDR3 nucleotides read TGTGCCAGCAGCTTGCAGGCCAATTACAATGAGCAGTTCTTC. The rearrangement links TRBV7-6 to TRBJ2-1, with D uncertain. From germline, CDR1 is SGHVS and CDR2 FNYEAQ. Trimming took 3 bases from V and 4 from J, leaving 10 bases between them. This CDR3 spans 14 amino acids.